Below are 2 T cell receptor beta chains sequenced from a single sample in a study of immune heterogeneity within non-small cell lung tumors. Multiplex PCR (32 V and 13 J primers) was used to amplify the TCR beta CDR3. From the multiplex PCR reads, TCRdb called clonotypes with MiXCR, one entry per CDR3 protein. The top ten hold about 4.6% of the sample, which has roughly 20,000 distinct CDR3 sequences, around 26% seen once. Template material for each sample was roughly 600 ng of bulk tumor genomic DNA. Surgical sampling yielded several biopsies per primary tumor (spaced far apart). Before undergoing curative surgery, patients had newly diagnosed non-small cell lung cancer that was untreated. Sequenced: lung tumor tissue. Every receptor here comes from a man in his forties with non-small cell lung cancer.

CDR3 protein: CASSRGLAGASTGELFF. DNA for the CDR3: TGTGCCAGCAGCCGAGGGTTAGCGGGAGCTAGCACCGGGGAGCTGTTTTTT. J is TRBJ2-2 and V is TRBV3-1; 9 bases map to TRBD2. There are 17 residues in the CDR3. With 4 bases clipped from V and 4 bases from J, the junction kept 10 bases outside the gene matches. Per germline, CDR1 LGHDT and CDR2 YNNKEL (reference sequence).

This clonotype appeared a few times. CDR3: CASATGGGREQFF. In DNA, the CDR3 is TGTGCCAGCGCGACGGGGGGGGGGCGTGAGCAGTTCTTC. The chain couples TRBV19 to TRBJ2-1; 8 positions match TRBD2. Germline values: CDR1 LNHDA, CDR2 SQIVND (reference sequence). The CDR3 extends over 13 amino acids. The junction had 10 bases not matched to a gene; V was cut back by 9 bases and J by 9 bases.